This T cell receptor beta chain was captured in a study of shared clonotypes between healthy human individuals. TCRdb's table, derived via immunoSEQ multiplex PCR, lists solely in-frame clones and lacks some. The sample lists roughly 700,000 clones; around 72% were seen once. Notes on this clone: Its antigen remains unidentified.

CDR3 length: 14 residues. V was clipped by 4 bases and J by 6 bases; unmatched bases: 2. The V gene's germline CDR1 is ENHRY and CDR2 SYGVKD. Findings and caveats of the study: Generally, naive subsets came out with larger estimated richness than memory subsets.

The specimen was memory CD4+ T cells sorted from blood. The subset: CD45RA-negative fraction. V gene TRBV10-3 combines with J gene TRBJ2-1; TRBD2 agrees at 11 bases. This TCR was recovered from a woman younger than 45 in good health. CDR3 DNA: TGTGCCATCAGTGCCCTAGCGGGGGGCAATGAGCAGTTCTTC. Its translation is CAISALAGGNEQFF.